Listed here are 15 T cell receptor beta chains from one sample, sequenced in a study of cytomegalovirus exposure and HLA in healthy donors. Assay used: immunoSEQ multiplex PCR; TCRdb lists only in-frame clones, some missing. The table shows about 160,000 clones, with about nine tenths occurring only once. Sequencing was carried out using PBMCs. The receptors originated from a young woman in good health and CMV-seropositive.

V is TRBV28 and J is TRBJ2-5, with D unresolved. CDR3 size: 12 residues. The ends were cut back, 3 bases at V and 4 bases at J, with 6 bases in the middle. Germline lookup yields CDR1 MDHEN and CDR2 SYDVKM. DNA for the CDR3: TGTGCCAGCAGTTTTGTCGGAGAGACCCAGTACTTC. This sequence encodes CASSFVGETQYF.

The rearrangement links TRBV5-4 to TRBJ2-1, with 9 bases that match TRBD2. Per germline, CDR1 SGHNT and CDR2 YYREEE (reference sequence). The CDR3 is 15 amino acids. Trimming took 1 base from V and 5 from J; bases not matched to a gene: 4. This chain's CDR3 is CASSLKTSGNNEQFF. The CDR3 coding sequence is TGTGCCAGCAGCTTGAAGACTAGCGGTAACAATGAGCAGTTCTTC.

The rearrangement links TRBV6-5 to TRBJ2-7, with TRBD2 identical over 11 bases. Germline V CDR1 and CDR2: MNHEY, SVGAGI. The trim removed 3 bases at V and 5 bases at J, leaving 3 bases unmatched. The CDR3 covers 14 residues. The CDR3 region is CASSYTLAGDEQYF. CDR3 sequence (DNA): TGTGCCAGCAGTTATACACTAGCGGGAGACGAGCAGTACTTC.

The chain is built from TRBV19 and TRBJ2-7; 12 bases are shared with TRBD1. Germline CDR1 reads LNHDA; CDR2 reads SQIVND (reference sequence). V shed 6 bases and J 4 bases; nucleotides not matched to a gene: 7. The CDR3 length is 15 residues. CDR3 DNA sequence: TGTGCCAGTAGCTCGTCGGGACAGGGGGCTTACGAGCAGTACTTC. Translating it yields CASSSSGQGAYEQYF.

The chain couples TRBV27 to TRBJ1-5; TRBD1 might be the D (6 bases). The V end lost 4 bases, the J end lost 5 bases, and 27 bases lay between the germline ends. The germline V gene encodes CDR1 MNHEY and CDR2 SMNVEV (reference sequence). This CDR3 comprises 19 residues. The CDR3 region has the DNA TGTGCCAGCAGTTCCACGGGACACCTAAAATCTCCTTCATATCAGCCCCAGCATTTT. It specifies CASSSTGHLKSPSYQPQHF.

This clone was detected once. The chain is built from TRBV7-2 and TRBJ2-7; a possible D gene is TRBD2 (5 bases). Germline loops: CDR1 SGHTA, CDR2 FQGNSA. V shed 1 base and J shed 6 bases, with 10 bases lying between them. The CDR3 runs to 13 residues. Written as DNA, the CDR3 is TGTGCCAGCAGCTTAGAATCCGGGGTCGAGCAGTACTTC. Translation gives CASSLESGVEQYF.

The chain joins TRBV29-1 to TRBJ2-2; 10 bases line up with TRBD2. CDR1 is SQVTM and CDR2 is ANQGSEA in the germline V gene. The CDR3 extends over 15 amino acids. Unmatched junction bases numbered 8, after V lost 6 bases and J lost 4 bases. The chain's CDR3 is CSVGGGTSATGELFF. CDR3 DNA sequence: TGCAGCGTCGGGGGGGGGACTAGCGCCACCGGGGAGCTGTTTTTT.

This chain joins TRBV29-1 and TRBJ1-3, with 9 nucleotides matching TRBD1. Germline CDR1 reads SQVTM; CDR2 reads ANQGSEA. The junction had 7 bases not matched to a gene; V was cut back by 7 bases and J by 0 bases. The CDR3 totals 15 residues. CDR3 sequence reads: CSGGGTGISGNTIYF. Written as DNA, the CDR3 is TGCAGCGGAGGGGGGACAGGGATCTCTGGAAACACCATATATTTT. Looking up the rest from reference TRBV29-1 and TRBJ1-3 gives the full variable domain: SAVISQKPSRDICQRGTSLTIQCQVDSQVTMMFWYRQQPGQSLTLIATANQGSEATYESGFVIDKFPISRPNLTFSTLTVSNMSPEDSSIYLCSGGGTGISGNTIYFGEGSWLTVV.

The rearrangement links TRBV30 to TRBJ1-1; D uncertain. Trimming removed 3 bases at V and 1 base at J, with 9 bases between. The CDR3 extends over 13 amino acids. CDR1 and CDR2 (germline): GTSNPN, SVGIG (reference sequence). The CDR3 region has the DNA TGTGCCTGGAGCGCACACCAGAACACTGAAGCTTTCTTT. Its translation is CAWSAHQNTEAFF.

In this sample, this clone turned up a few times. For the CDR3, the DNA is TGTGCCAGCAGTTTCCATCAAATAACCGGGACAGGGGAAGGCTACACCTTC. It specifies CASSFHQITGTGEGYTF. The rearrangement links TRBV28 to TRBJ1-2; 10 nucleotides line up with TRBD1. J lost 8 bases, V lost 3 bases, and 15 bases had no gene match. Germline V gives CDR1 MDHEN, CDR2 SYDVKM. The CDR3 totals 17 residues.

The chain combines TRBV5-4 with TRBJ2-1; TRBD2 matches at 13 bases. Germline CDR1 reads SGHNT; CDR2 reads YYREEE (reference sequence). CDR3 length equals 16 residues. Trimming at V came to 4 bases and at J to 6 bases, leaving 7 bases not matched to a gene. This CDR3 reads CASSPRTSGSFNEQFF. The CDR3 nucleotides are TGTGCCAGCAGCCCGAGGACTAGCGGGAGTTTCAATGAGCAGTTCTTC.

The sample holds one count of this clone. The chain uses TRBV27 and TRBJ2-3; 7 bases are a match to TRBD1. The CDR3 length is 12 residues. Per germline, CDR1 MNHEY and CDR2 SMNVEV (reference sequence). With 5 bases clipped from V and 4 bases from J, the junction kept 0 bases outside the gene matches. CDR3: CASSTGADTQYF. DNA for the CDR3: TGTGCCAGCAGTACAGGGGCAGATACGCAGTATTTT.

This chain connects TRBV5-1 to TRBJ1-3, with D maybe TRBD1 (6 bases). Germline V lookup: CDR1 SGHRS, CDR2 YFSETQ. V was pared by 6 bases and J by 5 bases, with 15 bases between. The length of the CDR3 is 14 residues. DNA for the CDR3: TGCGCCAGCACGGACAGTTCAACACGAAACACCATATATTTT. It is translated as CASTDSSTRNTIYF.

This clone was seen a single time. The chain recombines TRBV5-5 with TRBJ2-3; TRBD1 matches 7 bases. The CDR3 loop spans 14 amino acids. The germline CDR1 and CDR2 sequences are SGHKS and YYEKEE (reference sequence). V lost 4 bases, J lost 5 bases, and 7 bases stayed unmatched. The CDR3 DNA reads TGTGCCAGCAGCGAGACAGGGTCGGAAGATACGCAGTATTTT. Its translation is CASSETGSEDTQYF.

This clone was detected once. The chain joins TRBV7-3 to TRBJ2-6; the D is unclear. The germline gives CDR1 SGHTA, CDR2 FQGTGA. CDR3 length equals 16 residues. V was trimmed by 0 bases and J by 2 bases, leaving 8 bases between them. CDR3 nucleotide sequence: TGTGCCAGCAGCTTAACGCAGGCCCCTGGGGCCAACGTCCTGACTTTC. It yields the protein CASSLTQAPGANVLTF.